This entry features one T cell receptor (beta chain) sequence. Its antigen remains unidentified. No much larger clone is present one base from it, and per-base qualities are unavailable. Library preparation employed the immunoSEQ multiplex PCR assay. For the multiplex PCR, a mixture combining 60 forward primers for TCR Vbeta segments and 13 reverse primers for TCR Jbeta segments was used. The CDR3 region of rearranged TCR beta genes was amplified from genomic DNA by a multiplex PCR assay. The Illumina HiSeq System was used to sequence the amplified TCR beta libraries as 87-base-pair reads. For the original study's pipeline: A later analysis tallied 70 million to 100 million unique TCR beta chains across the 610 or so repertoires, and 10 million to 11 million of those chains were shared by two or more donors. To remove PCR and sequencing errors, raw reads were error-corrected and collapsed into unique sequences using a nearest-neighbor algorithm that merged closely related sequences. To assign V, D and J gene segments, CDR3 sequences were aligned to IMGT reference sequences. For a sequence to be retained, a match of at least six nucleotides was required to both a V gene segment and a J gene segment. A rearrangement counted as productive if the CDR3 had no stop codons and remained in frame with V and J, and every other rearrangement counted as non-productive. CDR3 was defined by IMGT convention, running from the second conserved V-encoded cysteine to the conserved J-encoded phenylalanine. Sequences without an unambiguous match to a single V gene segment were excluded from the earlier analysis of approximately 600 of the donors. An earlier analysis of several hundred of the donors called V segments functional above 56.7% productive rearrangements and segregating when the between-donor standard deviation exceeded 5%. A statistical classification framework was built for diagnosing cytomegalovirus status from the catalog of TCR beta chain sequences. In a later analysis, TCR nucleotide sequences were compared against IMGT/GENE-DB human TR gene sequences so that V and J genes could be assigned. In a later analysis, CDR3 sequences and most-parsimonious VDJ recombination scenarios were assigned using the TCRdist pipeline. In a later analysis, every TCR beta chain was defined by the combination of its CDR3 amino acid sequence and its V-gene family, and reads without a unique V-gene family were dropped. As a way to deal with suspected cross-contamination and a sequencing artifact, a later analysis dropped hundreds of nucleotide sequences that were highly shared and had low generation probability. A later analysis calculated a clonal expansion index for each public chain from normalized within-repertoire ranks of inferred template counts. Generation probabilities in a later analysis came from a VDJ recombination model fitted to out-of-frame rearrangements, and those results were checked against IGoR. In a later analysis, TCR-TCR, TCR-HLA and TCR-CMV co-occurrence was scored with hypergeometric tests, and a repertoire-size bias correction was applied to TCR pairs. To estimate false discovery rates, a later analysis permuted the HLA or CMV assignments 20 times. In a later analysis, co-occurring TCRs were grouped using DBSCAN, and TCRdist sequence similarity was added for clustering within HLA-allele-positive subsets. Repertoires with fewer than 30,000 or more than 120,000 public chains were left out of co-occurrence clustering, as were four to six repertoires with anomalous nucleotide sharing. Sourced from immuneACCESS, this table was stored by TCRdb with only in-frame sequences that have V and J called. A share of the clones is absent; for the studies checked, an unresolved V gene accounts for under half, and the remainder has no known explanation. V, J and clone size derive from that table, while D and trimming were established from the DNA sequence. The sample table holds approximately 74,000 clones, of which less than 80% were seen once. The biggest ten clones account for roughly 7.7% of the sample.

These data come from a study of cytomegalovirus exposure and HLA in healthy donors (dated by TCRdb to 2016 to 2017). As for the study more broadly: In an earlier analysis of some 550 of the donors, 276 Gb of sequence data and 100 million or so unique TCR beta sequences from roughly 200 million T cells were reported. Besides the first cohort of 500 to 700 subjects, a separate validation cohort made up of around 120 different subjects was used. The study was designed to test whether signatures of past pathogen exposure could be identified by cataloging public T cell receptors. An earlier analysis of 587 of the donors applied high-throughput TCR beta sequencing to assess whether each TCR beta V gene segment acted as functional or pseudogenic. Of the 398 genotyped donors, approximately 83% fell in the genetic ancestry cluster associated with self-reported Caucasian donors. Genome-wide SNP genotypes for about three fifths of the roughly 670 donors were used in a later genetic analysis, which treated that subset as a discovery cohort. Roughly 300 gigabases of sequencing data and 75 million to 85 million unique TCR sequences made up an early release that covered nearly 650 HLA-typed donors. High-throughput TCR immunosequencing, statistical association of individual TCRs with disease status, and machine learning were combined to predict cytomegalovirus infection status. The study profiled the T cell repertoires of hundreds of subjects by immunosequencing and related them to cytomegalovirus serostatus. Rather than drawing on any new phenotypic data, the later analysis identified candidate immune exposures from TCR beta sequences and the way those sequences occurred across donors. Every discovery cohort repertoire had been produced on one sequencing platform. On average, roughly 250,000 unique TCR beta nucleotide sequences were sequenced per donor among several hundred genotyped donors of the cohort, with roughly 18% of those sequences being non-productive. Both class I and class II loci were covered by HLA typing, at four-digit resolution. The number of typed donors differed by locus: about 620-640 for A, B, C, DRB1 and DQB1; roughly 510 for DQA1; 606 for DPA1; and some 430 for DPB1. Because of strong linkage in the cohort, 5 or 6 DR-DQ haplotypes were treated as single units for association and clustering. Donor age, sex, ethnicity and CMV serostatus were compiled together with the repertoire data. A later analysis re-examined previously published TCR beta repertoires from several hundred donors and added high-resolution HLA genotyping to investigate patterns of TCR occurrence.

In total, about 650 healthy bone marrow donors made up the cohort. Cohort members were all nominally healthy when sampled, although unrecorded immune exposures were likely present. The donor tested CMV seropositive, placing the donor among the 289 seropositive members of the cohort. A peripheral blood sample was collected from each donor, and TCR beta sequencing was performed on peripheral blood mononuclear cells. Genomic DNA was extracted from the blood cell samples with the Qiagen DNeasy Blood Extraction Kit. Germline trimming: 6 bases from V, 3 bases from J; junction bases outside gene matches: 10. The germline V gene (reference sequence) supplies CDR1 MNHNY and CDR2 SVGAGI. Including cysteine and phenylalanine, the CDR3 has 15 amino acids. Only the CDR3 part of the read is kept: 45 bases, read in frame from the first base. The paper's findings and limits, for the study overall: In vitro tests confirmed that a few of the cytomegalovirus-associated TCR beta chains recognize cytomegalovirus antigens. A later analysis found that most CMV-associated TCR beta chains appeared HLA-restricted, with HLA associations seemingly driven largely by CMV exposure. The authors suggested that the approach could potentially be extended to other disease states and immunological phenotypes. Some IMGT-functional V segments, including TRBV6-2 and TRBV6-3, could not be distinguished by the 87-base-pair reads and were therefore excluded. A cluster of highly shared sequence variants was judged likely to be a technical artifact of the sequencing pipeline. Strong co-occurrence of HLA alleles, especially DR and DQ, made assigning TCR associations to individual alleles difficult. Sequencing depth was assumed to be roughly uniform across donors in the presence/absence analyses, though that assumption may not hold. A total of around 150 TCR beta chains were listed by the study as associated with cytomegalovirus. In an earlier analysis of about 550 of the donors, most TCR beta V segments were observed in productive rearrangements about 87% or about 30% of the time, broadly matching IMGT annotations. V-gene and J-gene trimming of TCR beta chains was associated with a missense DCLRE1C variant in a later genetic analysis, and the association was replicated in an independent cohort. In both the original and validation cohorts, the classifier was reported to diagnose cytomegalovirus status with high specificity and sensitivity. This cohort had only TCR beta chains sequenced, and the lack of alpha or paired-chain data limited which features could be detected. A further reported finding was that TCR beta sequences accurately predicted the HLA-A and HLA-B alleles for most subjects in the first cohort. Correlated functional status among segregating V segments might be attributable to linkage disequilibrium, but an unknown experimental factor could not be ruled out. Specific HLA alleles were associated with roughly 17,000 TCR beta sequences at a false discovery rate of 0.05 in a later analysis. Because some donors lacked HLA typing at each locus, the association tests relied only on the typed subset. Most TCR sequences were observed very rarely across donors, whereas some public TCRs were present in many individuals. In a later analysis, the rate of TCR association differed among HLA loci, with DRB1 alleles having the most associated TCRs and HLA-C alleles having the fewest. Because counts were too low, seventeen rarely observed V segments, including chromosome 9 orphons, were excluded from the earlier analysis of several hundred of the donors. A later analysis reported that several top co-occurrence clusters appeared linked to parvovirus B19, influenza, CMV and Epstein-Barr virus. For the cohort, immune exposure information was limited to CMV serostatus. Compared with equally common non-associated chains, HLA-associated TCR beta chains in a later analysis were more clonally expanded and had lower generation probabilities. A later genetic analysis reported fewer N-insertions in productive TCRs among donors in an Asian-associated ancestry cluster than the approximately 700-donor mean.

The sequenced sample consisted of PBMCs. The clonotype originates from a man aged 55 to 70 in good health and CMV-seropositive. Recombination linked TRBV6-6 to TRBJ2-7; a stretch of 8 junction bases matches TRBD1. The nucleotide sequence reads as follows: TGTGCCAGCAGCACCCAAGGACAGGGAATCTACGAGCAGTACTTC. Its protein is CASSTQGQGIYEQYF.